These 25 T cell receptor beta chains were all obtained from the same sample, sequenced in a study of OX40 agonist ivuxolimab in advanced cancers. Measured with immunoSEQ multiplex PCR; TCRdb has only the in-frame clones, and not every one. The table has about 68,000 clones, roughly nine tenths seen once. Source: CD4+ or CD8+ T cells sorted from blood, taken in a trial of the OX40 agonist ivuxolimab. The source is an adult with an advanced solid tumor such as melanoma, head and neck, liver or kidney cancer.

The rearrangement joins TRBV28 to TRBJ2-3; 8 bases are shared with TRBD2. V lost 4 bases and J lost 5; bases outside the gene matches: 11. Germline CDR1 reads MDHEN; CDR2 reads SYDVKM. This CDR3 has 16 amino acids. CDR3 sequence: CASSSSGSGILDTQYF. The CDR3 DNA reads TGTGCCAGCAGTTCCTCGGGTAGCGGGATTTTAGATACGCAGTATTTT.

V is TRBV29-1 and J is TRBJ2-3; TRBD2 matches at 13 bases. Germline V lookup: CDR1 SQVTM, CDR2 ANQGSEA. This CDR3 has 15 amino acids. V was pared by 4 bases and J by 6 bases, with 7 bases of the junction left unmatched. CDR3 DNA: TGCAGCGTTGCACTAGCGGGAGGGCCAGGTGATACGCAGTATTTT. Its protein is CSVALAGGPGDTQYF.

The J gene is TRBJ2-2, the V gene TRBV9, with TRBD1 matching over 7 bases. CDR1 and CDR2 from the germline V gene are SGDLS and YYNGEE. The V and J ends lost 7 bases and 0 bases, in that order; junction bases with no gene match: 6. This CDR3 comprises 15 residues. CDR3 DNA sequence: TGTGCCAGCCGGTGGGACAGCGCGAACACCGGGGAGCTGTTTTTT. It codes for CASRWDSANTGELFF.

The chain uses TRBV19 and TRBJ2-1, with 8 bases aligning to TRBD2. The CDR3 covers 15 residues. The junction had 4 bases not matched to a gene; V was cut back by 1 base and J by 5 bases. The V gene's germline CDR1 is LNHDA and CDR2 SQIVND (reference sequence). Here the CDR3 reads CASSIGTSGHNEQFF. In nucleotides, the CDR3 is TGTGCCAGTAGTATAGGTACTAGCGGCCACAATGAGCAGTTCTTC.

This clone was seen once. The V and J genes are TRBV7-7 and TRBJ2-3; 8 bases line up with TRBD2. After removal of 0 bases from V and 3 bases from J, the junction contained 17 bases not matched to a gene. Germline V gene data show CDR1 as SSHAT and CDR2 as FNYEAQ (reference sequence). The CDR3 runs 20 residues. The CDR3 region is CASSLAPSGSVLARTDTQYF. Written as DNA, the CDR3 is TGTGCCAGCAGCTTAGCGCCCAGCGGGAGTGTACTAGCGAGGACAGATACGCAGTATTTT.

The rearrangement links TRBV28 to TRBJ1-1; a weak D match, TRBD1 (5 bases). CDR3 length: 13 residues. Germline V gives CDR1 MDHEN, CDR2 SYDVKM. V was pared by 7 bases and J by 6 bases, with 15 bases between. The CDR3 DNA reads TGTGCCAGCATGGGACCCCGTCGGTCTGAAGCTTTCTTT. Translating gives CASMGPRRSEAFF.

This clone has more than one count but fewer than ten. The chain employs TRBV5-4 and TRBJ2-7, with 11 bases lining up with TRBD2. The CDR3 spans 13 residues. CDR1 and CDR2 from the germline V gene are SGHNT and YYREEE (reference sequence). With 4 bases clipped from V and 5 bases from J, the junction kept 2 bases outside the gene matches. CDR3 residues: CASSQTSGNEQYF. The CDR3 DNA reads TGTGCCAGCAGCCAGACTAGCGGGAACGAGCAGTACTTC.

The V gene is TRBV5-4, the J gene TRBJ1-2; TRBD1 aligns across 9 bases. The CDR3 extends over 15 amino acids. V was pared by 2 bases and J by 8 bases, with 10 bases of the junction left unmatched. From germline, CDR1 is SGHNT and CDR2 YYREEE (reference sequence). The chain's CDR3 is CASSFSAGTGRGYTF. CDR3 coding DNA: TGTGCCAGCAGCTTTTCCGCCGGGACAGGGAGAGGCTACACCTTC.

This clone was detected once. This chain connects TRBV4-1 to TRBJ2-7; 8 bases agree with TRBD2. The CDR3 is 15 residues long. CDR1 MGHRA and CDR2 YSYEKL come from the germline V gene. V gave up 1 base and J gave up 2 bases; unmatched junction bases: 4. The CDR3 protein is CASSQVLADTYEQYF. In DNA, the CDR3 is TGCGCCAGCAGCCAAGTACTAGCGGATACCTACGAGCAGTACTTC.

DNA of the CDR3: TGTGCCAGCAGCCCAAGGGGCTCCTACAATGAGCAGTTCTTC. It translates to CASSPRGSYNEQFF. The rearrangement joins TRBV7-9 to TRBJ2-1; possible D gene TRBD1, 5 bases. The CDR3 is 14 amino acids. Germline CDR1 is SEHNR and CDR2 is FQNEAQ (reference sequence). The germline V and J ends were trimmed by 5 bases and 0 bases, with 8 bases remaining between them.

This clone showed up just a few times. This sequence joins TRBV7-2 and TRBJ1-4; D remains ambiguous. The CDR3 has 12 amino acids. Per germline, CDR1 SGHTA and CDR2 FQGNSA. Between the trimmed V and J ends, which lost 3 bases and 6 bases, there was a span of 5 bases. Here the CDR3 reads CASSLSDEKLFF. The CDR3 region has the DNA TGTGCCAGCAGCTTGTCGGATGAAAAACTGTTTTTT.

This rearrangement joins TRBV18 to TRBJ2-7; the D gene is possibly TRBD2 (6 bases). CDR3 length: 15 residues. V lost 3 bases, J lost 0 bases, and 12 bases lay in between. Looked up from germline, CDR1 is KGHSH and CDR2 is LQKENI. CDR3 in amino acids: CASSPAGQASYEQYF. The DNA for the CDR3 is TGTGCCAGCTCACCCGCGGGGCAGGCCTCCTACGAGCAGTACTTC.

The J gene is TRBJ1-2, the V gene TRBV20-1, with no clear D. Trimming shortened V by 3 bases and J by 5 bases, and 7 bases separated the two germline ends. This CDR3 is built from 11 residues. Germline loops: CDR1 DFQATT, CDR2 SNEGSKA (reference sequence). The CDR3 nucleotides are TGCAGTGCTAGCTCTGTTTATGGCTACACCTTC. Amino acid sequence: CSASSVYGYTF.

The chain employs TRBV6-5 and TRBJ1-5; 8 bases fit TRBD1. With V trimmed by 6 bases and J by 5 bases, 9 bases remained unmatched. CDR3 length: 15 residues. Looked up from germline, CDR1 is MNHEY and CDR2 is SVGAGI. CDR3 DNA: TGTGCCAGCAGCCGCAAGACAGGGGACGATCAGCCCCAGCATTTT. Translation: CASSRKTGDDQPQHF.

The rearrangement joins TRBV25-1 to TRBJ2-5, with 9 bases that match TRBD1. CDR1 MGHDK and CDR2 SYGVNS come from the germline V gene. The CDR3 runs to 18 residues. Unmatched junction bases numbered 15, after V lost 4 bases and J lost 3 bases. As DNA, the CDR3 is TGTGCCAGCAGTGTCTCCGGGACAGGGAGAGGTTTTGAAGAGACCCAGTACTTC. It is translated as CASSVSGTGRGFEETQYF.

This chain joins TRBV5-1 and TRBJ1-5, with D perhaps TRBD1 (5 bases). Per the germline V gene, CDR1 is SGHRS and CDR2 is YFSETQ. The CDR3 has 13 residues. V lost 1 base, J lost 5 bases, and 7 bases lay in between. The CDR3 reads CASSLSGDQPQHF. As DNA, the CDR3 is TGCGCCAGCAGCTTGTCGGGGGATCAGCCCCAGCATTTT.

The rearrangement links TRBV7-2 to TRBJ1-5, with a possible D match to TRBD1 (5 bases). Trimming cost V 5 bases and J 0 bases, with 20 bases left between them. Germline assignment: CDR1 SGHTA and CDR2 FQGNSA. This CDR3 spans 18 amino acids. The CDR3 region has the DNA TGTGCCAGCAGCGCTTGGGACGGACTATACCCTAGCAATCAGCCCCAGCATTTT. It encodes CASSAWDGLYPSNQPQHF.

The CDR3 DNA sequence: TGTGCCAGCACGAACCCGAGCGGGAACTATGGCTACACCTTC. It codes for CASTNPSGNYGYTF. The gene calls are TRBV6-5 and TRBJ1-2; D is ambiguous. CDR1 and CDR2 from the germline V gene are MNHEY and SVGAGI. Trimming cost V 7 bases and J 2 bases, with 14 bases left between them. The CDR3 spans 14 residues.

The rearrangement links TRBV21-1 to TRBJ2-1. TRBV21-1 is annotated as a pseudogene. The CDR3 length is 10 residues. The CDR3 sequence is CASSRRQTFF. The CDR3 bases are TGTGCCAGCAGCAGACGCCAGACGTTCTTC.

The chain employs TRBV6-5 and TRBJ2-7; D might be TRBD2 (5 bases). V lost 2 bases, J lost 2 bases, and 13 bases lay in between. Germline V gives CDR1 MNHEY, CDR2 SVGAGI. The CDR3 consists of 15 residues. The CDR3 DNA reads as TGTGCCAGCAGTTACGAGAGGACGGGGACCTACGAGCAGTACTTC. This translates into CASSYERTGTYEQYF.

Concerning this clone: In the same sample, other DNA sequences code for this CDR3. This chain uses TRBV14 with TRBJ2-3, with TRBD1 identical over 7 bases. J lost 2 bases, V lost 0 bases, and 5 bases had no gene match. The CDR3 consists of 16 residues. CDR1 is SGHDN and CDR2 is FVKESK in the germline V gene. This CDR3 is CASSQDKDRSTDTQYF. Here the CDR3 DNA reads TGTGCCAGCAGCCAAGATAAGGACAGGTCCACAGATACGCAGTATTTT.

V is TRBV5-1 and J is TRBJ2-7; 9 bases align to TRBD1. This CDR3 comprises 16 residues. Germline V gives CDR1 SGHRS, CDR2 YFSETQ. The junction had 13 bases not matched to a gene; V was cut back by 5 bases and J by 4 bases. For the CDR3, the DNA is TGCGCCAGCAGTCTTATTCCGGGACAGGGTGTTTACGAGCAGTACTTC. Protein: CASSLIPGQGVYEQYF.

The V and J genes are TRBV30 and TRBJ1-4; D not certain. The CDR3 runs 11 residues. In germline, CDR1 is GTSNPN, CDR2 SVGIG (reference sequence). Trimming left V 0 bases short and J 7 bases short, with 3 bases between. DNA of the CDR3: TGTGCCTGGAGTGTAGGTGAAAAACTGTTTTTT. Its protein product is CAWSVGEKLFF.

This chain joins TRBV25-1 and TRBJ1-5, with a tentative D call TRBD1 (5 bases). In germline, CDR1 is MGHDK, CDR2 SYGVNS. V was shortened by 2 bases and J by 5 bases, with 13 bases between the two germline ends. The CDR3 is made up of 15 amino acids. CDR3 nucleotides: TGTGCCAGCAGTGAAGGAGGAAGGGGCCATCAGCCCCAGCATTTT. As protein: CASSEGGRGHQPQHF. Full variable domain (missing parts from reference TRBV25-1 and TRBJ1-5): EADIYQTPRYLVIGTGKKITLECSQTMGHDKMYWYQQDPGMELHLIHYSYGVNSTEKGDLSSESTVSRIRTEHFPLTLESARPSHTSQYLCASSEGGRGHQPQHFGDGTRLSIL.

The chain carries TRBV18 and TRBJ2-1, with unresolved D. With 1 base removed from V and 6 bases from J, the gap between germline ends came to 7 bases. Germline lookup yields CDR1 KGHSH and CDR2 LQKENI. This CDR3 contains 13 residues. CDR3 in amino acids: CASSPLSGNEQFF. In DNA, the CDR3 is TGTGCCAGCTCACCACTTTCAGGCAATGAGCAGTTCTTC. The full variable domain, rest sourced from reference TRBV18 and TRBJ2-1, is NAGVMQNPRHLVRRRGQEARLRCSPMKGHSHVYWYRQLPEEGLKFMVYLQKENIIDESGMPKERFSAEFPKEGPSILRIQQVVRGDSAAYFCASSPLSGNEQFFGPGTRLTVL.